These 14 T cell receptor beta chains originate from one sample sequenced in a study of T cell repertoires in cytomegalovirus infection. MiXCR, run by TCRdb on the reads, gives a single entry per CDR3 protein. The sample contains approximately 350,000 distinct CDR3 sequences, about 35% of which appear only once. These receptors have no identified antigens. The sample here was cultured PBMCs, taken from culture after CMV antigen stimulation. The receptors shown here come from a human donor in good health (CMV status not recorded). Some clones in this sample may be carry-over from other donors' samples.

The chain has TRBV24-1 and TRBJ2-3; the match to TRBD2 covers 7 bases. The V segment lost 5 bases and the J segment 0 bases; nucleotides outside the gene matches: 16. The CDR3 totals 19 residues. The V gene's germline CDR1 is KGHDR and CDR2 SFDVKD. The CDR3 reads CATSGRSVSSGRSTDTQYF. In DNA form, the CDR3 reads TGTGCCACCAGTGGCCGGTCGGTCTCTAGCGGCCGAAGCACAGATACGCAGTATTTT.

Written as DNA, the CDR3 is TGTGCCAGCTCACGCGACAGGCTCTACGAGCAGTACGTC. Amino acids: CASSRDRLYEQYV. This sequence joins TRBV18 and TRBJ2-7; perhaps TRBD1 as D (6 bases). Germline assignment: CDR1 KGHSH and CDR2 LQKENI. V lost 4 bases and J 3 bases, leaving 10 bases between the germline ends. The CDR3 is made up of 13 amino acids.

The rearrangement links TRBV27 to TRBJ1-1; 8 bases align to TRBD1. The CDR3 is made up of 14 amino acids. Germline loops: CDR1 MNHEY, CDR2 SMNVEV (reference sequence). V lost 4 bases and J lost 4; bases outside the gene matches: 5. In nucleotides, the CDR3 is TGTGCCAGCAGTTCGGACAGGGTGAGCACTGAAGCTTTCTTT. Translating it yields CASSSDRVSTEAFF.

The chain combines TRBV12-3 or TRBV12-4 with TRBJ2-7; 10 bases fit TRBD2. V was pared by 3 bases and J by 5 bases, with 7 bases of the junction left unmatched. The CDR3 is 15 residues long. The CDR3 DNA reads TGTGCCAGCAGTTTCGGGCTAGCGGGAGCAGACGAGCAGTACTTC. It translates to CASSFGLAGADEQYF.

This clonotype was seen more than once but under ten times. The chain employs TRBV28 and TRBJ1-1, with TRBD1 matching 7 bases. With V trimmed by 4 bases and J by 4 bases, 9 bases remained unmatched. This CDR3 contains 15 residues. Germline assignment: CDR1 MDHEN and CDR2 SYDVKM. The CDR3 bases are TGTGCCAGCAGTTCCGGACGGACAGGAATCACTGAAGCTTTCTTT. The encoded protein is CASSSGRTGITEAFF.

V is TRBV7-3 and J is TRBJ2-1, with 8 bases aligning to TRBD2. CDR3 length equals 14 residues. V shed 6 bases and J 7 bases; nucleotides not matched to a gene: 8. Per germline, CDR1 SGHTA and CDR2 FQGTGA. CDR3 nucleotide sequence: TGTGCCAGCAGTGGACCCGGGACTAGAAATGAGCAGTTCTTC. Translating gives CASSGPGTRNEQFF.

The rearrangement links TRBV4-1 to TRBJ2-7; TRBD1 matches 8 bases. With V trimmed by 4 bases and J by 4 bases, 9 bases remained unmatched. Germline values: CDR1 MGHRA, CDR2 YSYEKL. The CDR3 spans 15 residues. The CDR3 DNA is TGCGCCAGCAGCCCTCGGACAGGGCCCCCGTACGAGCAGTACTTC. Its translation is CASSPRTGPPYEQYF.

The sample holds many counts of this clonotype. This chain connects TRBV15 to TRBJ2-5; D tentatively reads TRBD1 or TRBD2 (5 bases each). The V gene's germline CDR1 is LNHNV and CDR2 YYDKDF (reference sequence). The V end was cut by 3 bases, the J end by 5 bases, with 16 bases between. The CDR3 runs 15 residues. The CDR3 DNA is TGTGCCACCAGCAGCGGGGCAGGGTTGCTGGAGACCCAGTACTTC. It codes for CATSSGAGLLETQYF.

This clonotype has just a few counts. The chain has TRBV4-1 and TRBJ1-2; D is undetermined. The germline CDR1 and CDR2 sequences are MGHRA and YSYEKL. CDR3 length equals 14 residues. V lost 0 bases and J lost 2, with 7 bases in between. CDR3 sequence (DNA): TGCGCCAGCAGCCAAGATGCCGGGAACTATGGCTACACCTTC. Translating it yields CASSQDAGNYGYTF.

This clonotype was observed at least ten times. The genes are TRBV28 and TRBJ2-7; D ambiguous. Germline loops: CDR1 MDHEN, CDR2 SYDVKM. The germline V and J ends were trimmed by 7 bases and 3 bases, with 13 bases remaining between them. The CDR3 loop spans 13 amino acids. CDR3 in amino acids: CASTRPSHYEQYF. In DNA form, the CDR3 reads TGTGCCAGCACCCGCCCCTCACACTACGAGCAGTACTTC.

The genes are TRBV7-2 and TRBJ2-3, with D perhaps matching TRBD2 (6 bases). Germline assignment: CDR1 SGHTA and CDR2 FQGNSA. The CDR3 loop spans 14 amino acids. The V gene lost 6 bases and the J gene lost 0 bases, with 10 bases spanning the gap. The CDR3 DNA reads TGTGCCAGCAGATGGGCGGGAAGCACAGATACGCAGTATTTT. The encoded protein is CASRWAGSTDTQYF.

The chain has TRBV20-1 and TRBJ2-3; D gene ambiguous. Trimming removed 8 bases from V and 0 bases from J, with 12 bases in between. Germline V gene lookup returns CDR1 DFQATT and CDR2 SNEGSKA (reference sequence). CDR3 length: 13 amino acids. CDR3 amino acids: CSQDFPSTDTQYF. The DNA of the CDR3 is TGCAGTCAGGATTTTCCTAGCACAGATACGCAGTATTTT.

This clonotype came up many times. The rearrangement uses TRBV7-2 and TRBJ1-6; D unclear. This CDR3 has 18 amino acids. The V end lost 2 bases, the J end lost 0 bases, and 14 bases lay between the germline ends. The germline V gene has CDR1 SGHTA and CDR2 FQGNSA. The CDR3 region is CASSLSGVVFSYNSPLHF. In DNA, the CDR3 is TGTGCCAGCAGCTTAAGTGGTGTGGTTTTCTCCTATAATTCACCCCTCCACTTT.

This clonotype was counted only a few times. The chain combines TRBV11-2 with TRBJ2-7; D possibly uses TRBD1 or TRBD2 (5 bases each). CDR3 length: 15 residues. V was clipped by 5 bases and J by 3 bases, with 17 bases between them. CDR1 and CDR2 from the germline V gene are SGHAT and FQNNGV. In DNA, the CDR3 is TGTGCCAGCAGCCCCAGGCAGGGAGACCTCTACGAGCAGTACGTC. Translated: CASSPRQGDLYEQYV.